This TCR beta chain was captured in a study of T cells expressing NK-cell markers (TCRdb year 2020). For the study in its entirety: Roughly 8 donors provided sorted CD3+CD56+NKG2C+, CD3+CD56+NKG2C- and CD3+CD56-NKG2C+ T-cell subsets, whose TCR beta-chain repertoires were profiled. Of the eight sequenced donors, seven were found to be HCMV-seropositive and one was found to be HCMV-seronegative. Illumina HiSeq 2000/2500, MiSeq or NextSeq was used to sequence libraries as 2 x 150 bp reads. Randomly selected healthy volunteers, three men and five women, were used as the eight sequenced donors. The investigation overall reported the following: Those dominant clonotypes were again the most abundant among CD3+CD56-NKG2C+ cells in a few donors, at roughly 25-65%. In several donors, the dominant CD3+CD56+NKG2C+ clonotypes were found to rank among the top 10 CD8+ clonotypes and to make up about 1.0-7.0% of CD8+ T cells. Whether the expanded NKG2C-expressing T cell clones were specific for HCMV antigens remained unclear.

A commercial ELISA kit detecting HCMV-specific IgG in serum was used to determine HCMV serostatus. Peripheral blood mononuclear cells were isolated from blood by Ficoll density gradient centrifugation. Sequencing was performed on an Illumina HiSeq 2000. The TCR beta cDNA libraries were made using 5'RACE template switching, a step that added both a universal primer site and unique molecular identifiers. Synthesis of cDNA was primed from the TCR beta constant segment and was followed by two consecutive PCR amplification steps. Regarding the original processing steps: MIGEC was used to demultiplex reads and group reads by UMI, and MiTCR was used to assemble and quantify clonotypes. To exclude erroneous sequences, any TCR cDNA sequence not supported by at least two reads was discarded. Downstream repertoire analysis used the tcR package, and clonotypes were matched across fractions by CDR3 nucleotide sequence plus V segment. VDJmatch was used to annotate antigen specificity against VDJdb, with one amino acid substitution allowed in CDR3. Each entry corresponds to one CDR3 protein sequence from reads that TCRdb reprocessed, and DNA is not given. For this entry, the V and J calls and clone size follow TCRdb and not the study's own pipeline. The sample table includes some 190,000 distinct CDR3 sequences. Clones ranked in the top ten supply around 20% of the sample.

The CDR1 and CDR2 encoded by the germline V gene are MNHEY and SVGAGI. The CDR3 covers 16 residues, taking in both the cysteine and the phenylalanine. This entry has no DNA. As for this clonotype: What antigen it recognizes has not been identified.

The receptor was derived from a man aged 18 to 69 in good health. This receptor chain uses TRBV6-5 and TRBJ2-3. Sequencing was performed on blood T cells: a sorted CD56 or NKG2C T cell subset, CD4+ or CD8+ T cells, or bulk PBMC T cells (not recorded which). For the CDR3, the sequence is CASSYYSGFSTDTQYF.